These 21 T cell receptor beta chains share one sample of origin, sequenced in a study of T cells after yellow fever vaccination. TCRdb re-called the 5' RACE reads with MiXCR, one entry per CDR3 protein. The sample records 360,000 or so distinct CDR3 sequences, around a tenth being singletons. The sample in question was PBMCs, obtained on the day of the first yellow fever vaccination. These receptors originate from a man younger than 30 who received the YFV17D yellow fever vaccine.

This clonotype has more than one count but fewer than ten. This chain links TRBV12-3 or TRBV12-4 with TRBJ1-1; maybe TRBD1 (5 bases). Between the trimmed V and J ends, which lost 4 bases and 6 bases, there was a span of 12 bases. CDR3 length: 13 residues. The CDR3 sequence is CASSYRGKAEAFF. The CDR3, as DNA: TGTGCCAGCAGTTACCGGGGGAAGGCTGAAGCTTTCTTT.

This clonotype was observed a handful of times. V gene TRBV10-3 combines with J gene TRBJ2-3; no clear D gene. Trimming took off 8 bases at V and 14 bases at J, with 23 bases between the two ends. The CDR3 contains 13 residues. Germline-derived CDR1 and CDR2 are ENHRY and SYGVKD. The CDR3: CAIRTEIGLLWYF. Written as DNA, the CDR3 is TGTGCCATCCGAACCGAAATTGGGCTTCTGTGGTATTTT.

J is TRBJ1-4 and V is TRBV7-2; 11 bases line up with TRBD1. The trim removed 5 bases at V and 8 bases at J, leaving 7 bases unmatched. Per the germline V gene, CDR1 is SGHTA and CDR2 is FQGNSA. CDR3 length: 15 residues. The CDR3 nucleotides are TGTGCCAGCAGCCCCGGCGGGACAGGGGGAGAAAAACTGTTTTTT. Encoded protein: CASSPGGTGGEKLFF.

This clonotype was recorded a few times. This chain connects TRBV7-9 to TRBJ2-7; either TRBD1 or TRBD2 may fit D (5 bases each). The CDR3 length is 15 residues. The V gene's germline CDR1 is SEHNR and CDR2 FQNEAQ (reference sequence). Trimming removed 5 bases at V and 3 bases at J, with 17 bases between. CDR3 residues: CASSPTTGTGYEQYV. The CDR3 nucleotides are TGTGCCAGCAGCCCGACGACCGGGACGGGCTACGAGCAGTACGTC.

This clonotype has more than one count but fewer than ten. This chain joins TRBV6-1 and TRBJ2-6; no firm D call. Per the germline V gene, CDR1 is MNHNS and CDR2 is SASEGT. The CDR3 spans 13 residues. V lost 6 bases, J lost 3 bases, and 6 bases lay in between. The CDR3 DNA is TGTGCCAGCAGCGAAAATGGGGCCAACGTCCTGACTTTC. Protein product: CASSENGANVLTF.

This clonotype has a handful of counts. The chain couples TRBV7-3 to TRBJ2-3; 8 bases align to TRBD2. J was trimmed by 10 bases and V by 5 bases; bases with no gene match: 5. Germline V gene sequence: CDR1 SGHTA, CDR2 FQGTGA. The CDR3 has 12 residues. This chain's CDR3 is CASSPFGGAQYF. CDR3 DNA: TGTGCCAGCAGCCCTTTCGGGGGGGCGCAGTATTTT.

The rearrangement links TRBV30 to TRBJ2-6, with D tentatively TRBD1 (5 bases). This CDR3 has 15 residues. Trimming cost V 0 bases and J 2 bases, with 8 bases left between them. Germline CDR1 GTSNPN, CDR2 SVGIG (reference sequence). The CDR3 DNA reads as TGTGCCTGGAGTGTTCAAGGGGCTGGGGCCAACGTCCTGACTTTC. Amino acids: CAWSVQGAGANVLTF.

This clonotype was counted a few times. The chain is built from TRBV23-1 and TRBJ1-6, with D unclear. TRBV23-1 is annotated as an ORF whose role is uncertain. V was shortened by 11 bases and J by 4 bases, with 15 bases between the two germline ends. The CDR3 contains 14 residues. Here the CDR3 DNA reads TGCGCCCCGATCCCCCAGGCTTATAATTCACCCCTCCACTTT. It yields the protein CAPIPQAYNSPLHF.

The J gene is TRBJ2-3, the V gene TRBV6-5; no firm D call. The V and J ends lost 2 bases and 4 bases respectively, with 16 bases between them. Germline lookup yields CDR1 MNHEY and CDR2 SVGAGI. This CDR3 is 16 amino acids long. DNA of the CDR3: TGTGCCAGCAGTTACGGCAGTGACCCTGGCCCAGATACGCAGTATTTT. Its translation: CASSYGSDPGPDTQYF.

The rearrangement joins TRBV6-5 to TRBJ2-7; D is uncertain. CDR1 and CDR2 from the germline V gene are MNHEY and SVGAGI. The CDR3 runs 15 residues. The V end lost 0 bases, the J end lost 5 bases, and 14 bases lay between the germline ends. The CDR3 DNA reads TGTGCCAGCAGTTACTCCGCGAAGGGAAGCCACGAGCAGTACGTC. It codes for CASSYSAKGSHEQYV.

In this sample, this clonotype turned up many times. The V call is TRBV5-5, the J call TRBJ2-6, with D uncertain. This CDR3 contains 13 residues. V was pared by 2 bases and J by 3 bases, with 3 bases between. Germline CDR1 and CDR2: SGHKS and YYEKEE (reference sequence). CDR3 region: CASSLRGANVLTF. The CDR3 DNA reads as TGTGCCAGCAGCTTACGTGGGGCCAACGTCCTGACTTTC.

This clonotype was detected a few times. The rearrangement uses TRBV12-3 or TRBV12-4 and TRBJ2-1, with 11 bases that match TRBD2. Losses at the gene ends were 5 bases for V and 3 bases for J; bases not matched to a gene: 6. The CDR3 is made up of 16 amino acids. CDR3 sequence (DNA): TGTGCCAGCAGTGTCACTCTAGCGGGGGGCTACAATGAGCAGTTCTTC. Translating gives CASSVTLAGGYNEQFF.

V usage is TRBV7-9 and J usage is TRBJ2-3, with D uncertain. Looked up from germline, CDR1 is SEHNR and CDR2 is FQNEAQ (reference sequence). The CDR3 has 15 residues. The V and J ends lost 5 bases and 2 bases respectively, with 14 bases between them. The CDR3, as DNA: TGTGCCAGCAGCCCCAGACACGAAGTCACAGATACGCAGTATTTT. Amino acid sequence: CASSPRHEVTDTQYF. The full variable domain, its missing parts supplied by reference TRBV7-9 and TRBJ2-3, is DTGVSQNPRHKITKRGQNVTFRCDPISEHNRLYWYRQTLGQGPEFLTYFQNEAQLEKSRLLSDRFSAERPKGSFSTLEIQRTEQGDSAMYLCASSPRHEVTDTQYFGPGTRLTVL.

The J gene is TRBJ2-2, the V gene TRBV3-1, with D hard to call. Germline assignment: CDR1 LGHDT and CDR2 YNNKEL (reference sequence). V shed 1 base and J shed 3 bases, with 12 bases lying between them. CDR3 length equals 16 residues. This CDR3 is CASSQGVPLDTGELFF. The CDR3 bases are TGTGCCAGCAGCCAAGGGGTACCCCTCGACACCGGGGAGCTGTTTTTT.

CDR3 in DNA: TGCGCCAGCAGCTTGGAGGGGTGGGCCACTGAAGCTTTCTTT. It encodes CASSLEGWATEAFF. This sequence joins TRBV5-1 and TRBJ1-1, with a tentative D call TRBD1 (5 bases). V lost 0 bases, J lost 4 bases, and 10 bases lay in between. This CDR3 contains 14 residues. The germline gives CDR1 SGHRS, CDR2 YFSETQ.

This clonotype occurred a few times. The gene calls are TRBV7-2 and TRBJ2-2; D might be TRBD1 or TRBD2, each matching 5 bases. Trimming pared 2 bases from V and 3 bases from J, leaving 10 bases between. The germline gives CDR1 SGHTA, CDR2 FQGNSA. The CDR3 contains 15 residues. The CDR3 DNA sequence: TGTGCCAGCAGCTTATACGTGGGGGACACCGGGGAGCTGTTTTTT. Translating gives CASSLYVGDTGELFF.

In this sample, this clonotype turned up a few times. CDR3 sequence: CASSEVASAGTYEQYF. The CDR3 bases are TGTGCCAGCAGTGAAGTAGCCTCGGCAGGGACCTACGAGCAGTACTTC. V is TRBV6-1 and J is TRBJ2-7; a weak D match, TRBD1 (5 bases). This CDR3 is 16 amino acids long. Germline V gene data show CDR1 as MNHNS and CDR2 as SASEGT. The V end was cut by 1 base, the J end by 2 bases, with 15 bases between.

The CDR3 here is CASSPGGGGRFGELFF. DNA for the CDR3: TGTGCCAGCAGCCCGGGTGGCGGTGGACGGTTCGGGGAGCTGTTTTTT. The chain recombines TRBV25-1 with TRBJ2-2; D uncertain. Germline V gene lookup returns CDR1 MGHDK and CDR2 SYGVNS. V was pared by 6 bases and J by 7 bases, with 21 bases between. This CDR3 region has 16 residues.

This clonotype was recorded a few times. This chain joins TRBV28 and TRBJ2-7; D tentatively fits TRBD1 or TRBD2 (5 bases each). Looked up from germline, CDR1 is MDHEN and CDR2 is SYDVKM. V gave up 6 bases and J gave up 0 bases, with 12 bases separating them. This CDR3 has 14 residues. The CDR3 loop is CASRNLRGSYEQYF. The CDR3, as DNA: TGTGCCAGCAGGAACCTGAGGGGCTCCTACGAGCAGTACTTC.

The CDR3 protein is CASSARGSEQYF. The CDR3 nucleotides are TGTGCCAGCAGTGCGAGGGGGTCCGAGCAGTACTTC. The chain links TRBV25-1 to TRBJ2-7, with D maybe TRBD1 (6 bases). V shed 4 bases and J shed 6 bases, with 10 bases lying between them. Germline CDR1 is MGHDK and CDR2 is SYGVNS. CDR3 length: 12 amino acids.

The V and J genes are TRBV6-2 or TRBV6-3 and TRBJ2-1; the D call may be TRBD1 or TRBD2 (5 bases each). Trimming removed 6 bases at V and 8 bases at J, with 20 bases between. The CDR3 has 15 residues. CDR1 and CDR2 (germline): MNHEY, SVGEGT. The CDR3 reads CASSLRDRLLDEQFF. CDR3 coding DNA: TGTGCCAGCAGCCTCCGGGACCGGCTTTTAGATGAGCAGTTCTTC.